These T cell receptor beta chains were read from a single sample in a study of blood T cell repertoires in COVID-19. TCRdb keeps only in-frame clones here, not all; method: immunoSEQ multiplex PCR. The repertoire holds roughly 180,000 clones, with over 75% as singletons. What was sequenced was PBMCs or T cells enriched from blood (not recorded which). Receptors were obtained from a man in his fifties or sixties who had recovered from COVID-19. CDR3s include the opening cysteine and the closing phenylalanine or tryptophan. The order of the fields is J gene, clone size, V gene, D gene, CDR3 DNA, CDR3 protein. D genes are given only for firm matches. Clone size is given for some rows only: seen once, a few or many times, or a class if the clone is expanded.

j_gene: TRBJ1-2
abundance: -
v_gene: TRBV2
d_gene: -
CDR3nt: TGTGCCAGCAATTCGGACAGCTCCTATGGCTACACCTTC
CDR3aa: CASNSDSSYGYTF

j_gene: TRBJ2-1
abundance: -
v_gene: TRBV24-1
d_gene: TRBD2
CDR3nt: TGTGCCACCAGTGACCGGACTAGCGCCAAGAGGAATGAGCAGTTCTTC
CDR3aa: CATSDRTSAKRNEQFF

j_gene: TRBJ2-3
abundance: -
v_gene: TRBV14
d_gene: -
CDR3nt: TGTGCCAGCAGCCATGCAGGGGAGAGTGGTACGCAGTATTTT
CDR3aa: CASSHAGESGTQYF

j_gene: TRBJ2-1
abundance: -
v_gene: TRBV5-1
d_gene: TRBD2
CDR3nt: TGCGCCAGCCTTAGCGGAGCGGGGAGCTCCTACAATGAGCAGTTCTTC
CDR3aa: CASLSGAGSSYNEQFF

j_gene: TRBJ2-7
abundance: -
v_gene: TRBV6-5
d_gene: -
CDR3nt: TGTGCCAGCTCGGGTCTCGGGGGTTCCGAGCAGTACTTC
CDR3aa: CASSGLGGSEQYF

j_gene: TRBJ1-1
abundance: -
v_gene: TRBV5-1
d_gene: -
CDR3nt: TGCGCCAGCAGCTTGATCCAGGGAGGTGAAGCTTTCTTT
CDR3aa: CASSLIQGGEAFF

j_gene: TRBJ2-7
abundance: -
v_gene: TRBV18
d_gene: -
CDR3nt: TGTGCCAGCTCACCAAGGGGGACAGAGCAGTACTTC
CDR3aa: CASSPRGTEQYF

j_gene: TRBJ1-4
abundance: -
v_gene: TRBV28
d_gene: -
CDR3nt: TGTGCCAGCACAGTGGTAGGGGTGGGTAATGAAAAACTGTTTTTT
CDR3aa: CASTVVGVGNEKLFF

j_gene: TRBJ1-1
abundance: -
v_gene: TRBV7-3
d_gene: TRBD1
CDR3nt: TGTGCCAGCAGCCTAGGACAGGCGAACACTGAAGCTTTCTTT
CDR3aa: CASSLGQANTEAFF

j_gene: TRBJ1-5
abundance: -
v_gene: TRBV18
d_gene: -
CDR3nt: TGTGCCAGCTCCCAGGGCAGTAAGGATCAGCCCCAGCATTTT
CDR3aa: CASSQGSKDQPQHF

j_gene: TRBJ2-7
abundance: -
v_gene: TRBV12-3/TRBV12-4
d_gene: -
CDR3nt: TGTGCCAGCAACCCTGGGGGCGGTTACGAGCAGTACTTC
CDR3aa: CASNPGGGYEQYF

j_gene: TRBJ1-4
abundance: -
v_gene: TRBV5-8
d_gene: -
CDR3nt: TGTGCCAGCAGCTACTACAGGGACCCCAAACTGTTTTTT
CDR3aa: CASSYYRDPKLFF

j_gene: TRBJ2-2
abundance: -
v_gene: TRBV19
d_gene: TRBD1
CDR3nt: TGTGCCAGTCTGACAGGGGCGAACACCGGGGAGCTGTTTTTT
CDR3aa: CASLTGANTGELFF

j_gene: TRBJ2-3
abundance: -
v_gene: TRBV6-2/TRBV6-3
d_gene: -
CDR3nt: TGTGCCAGCAGCACCCTCTCCCGGGATACGCAGTATTTT
CDR3aa: CASSTLSRDTQYF

j_gene: TRBJ2-7
abundance: -
v_gene: TRBV5-1
d_gene: -
CDR3nt: TGCGCCAGCACACAGGACGCCTCCTCCTACGAGCAGTACTTC
CDR3aa: CASTQDASSYEQYF

j_gene: TRBJ2-7
abundance: -
v_gene: TRBV18
d_gene: TRBD1
CDR3nt: TGTGCCAGCTCACCAACAACAGGGGAGACCTACGAGCAGTACTTC
CDR3aa: CASSPTTGETYEQYF

j_gene: TRBJ1-2
abundance: -
v_gene: TRBV9
d_gene: TRBD1
CDR3nt: TGTGCCAGCAGCGTAGAGGGACAGGGGTACTATGGCTACACCTTC
CDR3aa: CASSVEGQGYYGYTF

j_gene: TRBJ2-2
abundance: -
v_gene: TRBV19
d_gene: -
CDR3nt: TGTGCCAGTACGGATCCCGGAGCCCAAGTAAACACCGGGGAGCTGTTTTTT
CDR3aa: CASTDPGAQVNTGELFF

j_gene: TRBJ1-3
abundance: once
v_gene: TRBV4-2
d_gene: -
CDR3nt: TGTGCCAGCAGCCAAGATCCTTTGGGGACTCACTCTGGAAACACCATATATTTT
CDR3aa: CASSQDPLGTHSGNTIYF

j_gene: TRBJ1-5
abundance: once
v_gene: TRBV18
d_gene: -
CDR3nt: TGTGCCAGCTCACCAGTATGGGGGCTCAGCAATCAGCCCCAGCATTTT
CDR3aa: CASSPVWGLSNQPQHF

j_gene: TRBJ2-3
abundance: -
v_gene: TRBV9
d_gene: -
CDR3nt: TGTGCCAGCAGCGCCGCGCAATTAGATACGCAGTATTTT
CDR3aa: CASSAAQLDTQYF

j_gene: TRBJ1-1
abundance: -
v_gene: TRBV28
d_gene: -
CDR3nt: TGTGCCAGCAGCCCCAGGGGAGCGAACACTGAAGCTTTCTTT
CDR3aa: CASSPRGANTEAFF

j_gene: TRBJ1-2
abundance: few
v_gene: TRBV5-6
d_gene: -
CDR3nt: TGTGCCAGCCGCCTCGGGGTCGCCTATGGCTACACCTTC
CDR3aa: CASRLGVAYGYTF

j_gene: TRBJ2-1
abundance: -
v_gene: TRBV18
d_gene: TRBD2
CDR3nt: TGTGCCAGCTCACAGTTACCGGGACTAGCGGGGGGGATGTACAATGAGCAGTTCTTC
CDR3aa: CASSQLPGLAGGMYNEQFF

j_gene: TRBJ1-3
abundance: -
v_gene: TRBV3-1/TRBV3-2
d_gene: -
CDR3nt: TGTGCCAGCAGCCAAGCCAGGGTCTTTGGAAACACCATATATTTT
CDR3aa: CASSQARVFGNTIYF

j_gene: TRBJ2-3
abundance: -
v_gene: TRBV7-3
d_gene: TRBD2
CDR3nt: TGTGCCAGCAGCCCCGACTTATGGACTAGCAAATATACGCAGTATTTT
CDR3aa: CASSPDLWTSKYTQYF

j_gene: TRBJ2-7
abundance: -
v_gene: TRBV7-9
d_gene: -
CDR3nt: TGTGCCAGCAGCCCGACTCGAAGCTCCTACGAGCAGTACTTC
CDR3aa: CASSPTRSSYEQYF

j_gene: TRBJ1-5
abundance: -
v_gene: TRBV30
d_gene: -
CDR3nt: TGTGCCTGGAGTGACGGCGGGGATCAGCCCCAGCATTTT
CDR3aa: CAWSDGGDQPQHF

j_gene: TRBJ1-2
abundance: -
v_gene: TRBV28
d_gene: -
CDR3nt: TGTGCCAGCAGTTTAGGCAAATATGGCTACACCTTC
CDR3aa: CASSLGKYGYTF

j_gene: TRBJ2-1
abundance: once
v_gene: TRBV5-5
d_gene: TRBD2
CDR3nt: TGTGCCAGCAGCGTGACCTGGGCTAGCGGGAGTAATGAGCAGTTCTTC
CDR3aa: CASSVTWASGSNEQFF

j_gene: TRBJ1-5
abundance: -
v_gene: TRBV15
d_gene: -
CDR3nt: TGTGCCACCAGCAGAGATTTTGGCGGGGGTAGTAGGCAGCCCCAGCATTTT
CDR3aa: CATSRDFGGGSRQPQHF

j_gene: TRBJ2-3
abundance: once
v_gene: TRBV25-1
d_gene: -
CDR3nt: TGTGCCAGCACTACTAGAGATACGCAGTATTTT
CDR3aa: CASTTRDTQYF